This T cell receptor beta chain emerged from a study of post-analysis software for immune sequencing data. Regarding the study as a whole: TRBV segments more frequent in patients than in controls numbered roughly five and included TRBV5-6, TRBV5-1 and TRBV20-1.

To note about this clonotype: Its target is not known.

This CDR3 comprises 15 residues. The germline V gene encodes CDR1 DFQATT and CDR2 SNEGSKA (reference sequence). Trimming at V came to 6 bases and at J to 7 bases, leaving 11 bases not matched to a gene. Carried by the TCR beta cDNA libraries were unique molecular identifiers. TCRdb re-called the PCR reads through MiXCR, storing one row per CDR3 protein. Among 400,000 to 500,000 distinct CDR3 sequences listed, 35% to 45% were seen once. This TCR was sampled from a girl aged 2-10 years with multiple sclerosis. The source material was blood. The chain is built from TRBV20-1 and TRBJ2-1; TRBD2 agrees at 11 bases. CDR3 coding DNA: TGCAGTGCCCTCCAACTAGCGGGGGTTTGGAATGAGCAGTTCTTC. Translating it yields CSALQLAGVWNEQFF.